This is a list of T cell receptor beta chains from one sample in a study of blood T cell repertoires in COVID-19. Using immunoSEQ multiplex PCR, the repertoire was profiled, and TCRdb retains in-frame clones only, with some absent. This sample has some 230,000 clones, with about 85% found just once. Sequencing was performed on peripheral blood. The receptors originated from a man aged 50 or older who had recovered from COVID-19. CDR3s include the opening cysteine and the closing phenylalanine or tryptophan. A D gene is named only where the DNA matches it firmly. Size values are once, few and many counts, or a class for expanded clones, and some rows have none.

D gene	V gene	J gene	clone size	CDR3 length	CDR3 protein	CDR3 DNA
NA	TRBV21-1	TRBJ2-1	NA	16	CASSKEAEGSYNEQFF	TGTGCCAGCAGCAAGGAAGCGGAGGGCTCCTACAATGAGCAGTTCTTC
TRBD1	TRBV7-9	TRBJ1-1	NA	14	CASSLGQANTEAFF	TGTGCCAGCAGCTTGGGACAGGCGAACACTGAAGCTTTCTTT
TRBD2	TRBV27	TRBJ2-7	few	15	CASSRLAASSYEQYF	TGTGCCAGCAGTAGACTAGCGGCTAGCTCCTACGAGCAGTACTTC
NA	TRBV6-2/TRBV6-3	TRBJ2-5	NA	15	CASSYSRTVSETQYF	TGTGCCAGCAGTTACTCGAGGACAGTATCGGAGACCCAGTACTTC
TRBD1	TRBV28	TRBJ1-4	once	12	CASSWTGEKLFF	TGTGCCAGCAGTTGGACAGGTGAAAAACTGTTTTTT
NA	TRBV3-1/TRBV3-2	TRBJ2-7	NA	15	CASSRFGQGNYEQYF	TGTGCCAGCAGCCGCTTTGGTCAGGGAAACTACGAGCAGTACTTC
NA	TRBV12-3/TRBV12-4	TRBJ2-7	NA	12	CASTKEGHEQYF	TGTGCCAGCACCAAGGAGGGGCACGAGCAGTACTTC
NA	TRBV28	TRBJ1-1	NA	15	CASSLGGSLKTEAFF	TGTGCCAGCAGTTTAGGAGGGTCCCTCAAGACTGAAGCTTTCTTT
TRBD1	TRBV5-1	TRBJ2-7	NA	13	CASSKKTGVEQYF	TGCGCCAGCAGCAAGAAGACAGGGGTAGAGCAGTACTTC
TRBD2	TRBV27	TRBJ2-7	NA	16	CASSLTPELAVYEQYF	TGTGCCAGCAGTCTCACCCCCGAACTAGCGGTCTACGAGCAGTACTTC
NA	TRBV27	TRBJ2-1	NA	14	CASSTAVRGNEQFF	TGTGCCAGCAGCACCGCCGTGCGCGGCAATGAGCAGTTCTTC
NA	TRBV27	TRBJ2-7	few	13	CAIRRGEAGEQYF	TGTGCCATCAGGCGCGGCGAAGCCGGCGAGCAGTACTTC
NA	TRBV5-4	TRBJ1-1	NA	17	CASSLRKGTFGVTEAFF	TGTGCCAGCAGCTTGAGGAAAGGGACTTTTGGGGTCACTGAAGCTTTCTTT
TRBD1	TRBV27	TRBJ2-5	NA	16	CASSSGQGAFRETQYF	TGTGCCAGCAGTTCGGGACAGGGGGCCTTTCGGGAGACCCAGTACTTC
TRBD1	TRBV6-5	TRBJ1-2	NA	15	CASSGGGQSNYGYTF	TGTGCCAGCAGCGGAGGGGGACAGAGCAACTATGGCTACACCTTC
TRBD2	TRBV7-8	TRBJ2-7	NA	15	CASSWRTSGAYEQYF	TGTGCCAGCAGCTGGCGGACTAGCGGGGCCTACGAGCAGTACTTC
TRBD1	TRBV11-2	TRBJ2-2	NA	15	CASRPGQGVTGELFF	TGTGCCAGCAGGCCGGGACAGGGGGTAACGGGGGAGCTGTTTTTT
NA	TRBV7-2	TRBJ2-6	NA	17	CASSLAIAGAGANVLTF	TGTGCCAGCAGCTTAGCTATAGCCGGAGCTGGGGCCAACGTCCTGACTTTC
NA	TRBV5-1	TRBJ2-5	NA	16	CASRRFQGRGQETQYF	TGCGCCAGCAGAAGGTTCCAGGGGAGGGGCCAAGAGACCCAGTACTTC
NA	TRBV9	TRBJ2-1	NA	16	CASSVALRGSYNEQFF	TGTGCCAGCAGCGTAGCTCTCAGGGGTTCCTACAATGAGCAGTTCTTC
NA	TRBV4-2	TRBJ1-5	NA	14	CASSQGKGGEPQHF	TGTGCCAGCAGCCAAGGAAAAGGGGGAGAGCCCCAGCATTTT
NA	TRBV10-2	TRBJ2-7	NA	16	CASSILRSGLSYEQYF	TGCGCCAGCAGTATCTTGAGAAGCGGTTTATCCTACGAGCAGTACTTC
TRBD1	TRBV28	TRBJ1-2	NA	15	CASSLWGQVNYGYTF	TGTGCCAGCAGTTTATGGGGACAGGTGAACTATGGCTACACCTTC
NA	TRBV4-1	TRBJ1-3	few	16	CASSHVRGITGNTIYF	TGCGCCAGCAGCCATGTAAGGGGGATAACTGGAAACACCATATATTTT
NA	TRBV19	TRBJ1-3	NA	16	CASSSRTGSSGNTIYF	TGTGCCAGTAGTTCACGAACAGGGAGCTCTGGAAACACCATATATTTT
TRBD1	TRBV10-3	TRBJ1-6	NA	13	CAIRGTGNSPLHF	TGTGCCATCAGAGGGACAGGGAATTCACCCCTCCACTTT
TRBD1	TRBV11-2	TRBJ2-7	NA	15	CASSLSTGAPREQYF	TGTGCCAGCAGCTTATCGACAGGGGCCCCTCGGGAGCAGTACTTC
TRBD2	TRBV29-1	TRBJ2-7	NA	15	CSAWTSGRAGNEQYF	TGCAGCGCCTGGACTAGCGGGAGGGCCGGGAACGAGCAGTACTTC
NA	TRBV28	TRBJ1-1	NA	15	CASSLYAREGTEAFF	TGTGCCAGCAGTTTATACGCCAGGGAAGGCACTGAAGCTTTCTTT
NA	TRBV5-1	TRBJ1-4	once	15	CASSLGFRGDEKLFF	TGCGCCAGCAGCTTGGGGTTCAGGGGAGATGAAAAACTGTTTTTT
TRBD2	TRBV24-1	TRBJ2-2	NA	13	CATTTSPPGELFF	TGTGCCACCACGACTAGCCCCCCCGGGGAGCTGTTTTTT
NA	TRBV5-5	TRBJ1-6	NA	17	CASSPPQGGRANSPLHF	TGTGCCAGCAGCCCGCCGCAGGGAGGAAGAGCTAATTCACCCCTCCACTTT
TRBD1	TRBV5-6	TRBJ1-3	NA	16	CASSGVEGASGNTIYF	TGTGCCAGCAGCGGGGTGGAGGGGGCAAGCGGAAACACCATATATTTT
NA	TRBV7-2	TRBJ2-7	NA	14	CASSLGQGLGEQYF	TGTGCCAGCAGCTTAGGGCAGGGGCTTGGCGAGCAGTACTTC
NA	TRBV29-1	TRBJ1-1	NA	15	CSGRSGGGFDTEAFF	TGCAGCGGCCGAAGCGGGGGGGGTTTTGACACTGAAGCTTTCTTT
TRBD1	TRBV28	TRBJ1-1	NA	17	CASSPYRRDRGSTEAFF	TGTGCCAGCAGCCCCTATCGTAGGGACAGGGGTTCCACTGAAGCTTTCTTT
TRBD2	TRBV19	TRBJ2-1	NA	14	CASRDYPTYNEQFF	TGTGCCAGTCGGGACTACCCAACCTACAATGAGCAGTTCTTC
NA	TRBV27	TRBJ2-1	NA	14	CASSNRGNYNEQFF	TGTGCCAGCAGTAATAGGGGTAACTACAATGAGCAGTTCTTC
NA	TRBV7-2	TRBJ1-4	NA	15	CASRFSYGGNEKLFF	TGTGCCAGCAGGTTCTCTTATGGGGGGAATGAAAAACTGTTTTTT
NA	TRBV9	TRBJ2-1	NA	13	CASSPPSYNEQFF	TGTGCCAGCAGCCCTCCGTCGTACAATGAGCAGTTCTTC
TRBD1	TRBV5-4	TRBJ1-4	NA	13	CASRGQGDEKLFF	TGTGCCAGCAGGGGACAGGGAGATGAAAAACTGTTTTTT
NA	TRBV6-6	TRBJ1-1	NA	14	CASSYTRQNTEAFF	TGTGCCAGCAGTTACACCAGACAGAACACTGAAGCTTTCTTT
TRBD2	TRBV12-3/TRBV12-4	TRBJ2-1	NA	13	CASGRTSGNEQFF	TGTGCCAGCGGGCGGACTAGTGGGAATGAGCAGTTCTTC
TRBD2	TRBV9	TRBJ2-2	NA	15	CASSRTSANTGELFF	TGTGCCAGCAGTAGGACTAGCGCTAACACCGGGGAGCTGTTTTTT
TRBD1	TRBV28	TRBJ2-7	NA	14	CASRPGQGPYEQYF	TGTGCCAGCAGACCGGGACAGGGACCCTACGAGCAGTACTTC
TRBD2	TRBV29-1	TRBJ2-1	NA	13	CSLAWGGDNEQFF	TGCAGCCTCGCTTGGGGGGGGGACAATGAGCAGTTCTTC
NA	TRBV11-2	TRBJ2-1	NA	15	CASSLLSLSRNEQFF	TGTGCCAGCAGCTTACTTTCTTTATCGCGGAATGAGCAGTTCTTC
NA	TRBV29-1	TRBJ2-4	NA	17	CSVEGGGSSFAKNIQYF	TGCAGCGTTGAAGGGGGCGGCAGTTCCTTTGCCAAAAACATTCAGTACTTC
TRBD2	TRBV28	TRBJ2-7	NA	14	CAITSGTIIYEQYF	TGTGCCATTACATCCGGGACTATAATCTACGAGCAGTACTTC
TRBD2	TRBV7-8	TRBJ2-7	once	14	CASSDSGGTYEQYF	TGTGCCAGCAGCGATAGCGGGGGGACCTACGAGCAGTACTTC
NA	TRBV15	TRBJ2-2	NA	14	CATSRGGKAGELFF	TGTGCCACCAGCAGAGGCGGGAAGGCCGGGGAGCTGTTTTTT
TRBD1	TRBV27	TRBJ1-2	NA	16	CASSFSSGTDNYGYTF	TGTGCCAGCAGTTTCTCGTCCGGGACAGATAACTATGGCTACACCTTC